This T cell receptor (beta chain) was sequenced for a study of cytomegalovirus exposure and HLA in healthy donors (dated by TCRdb to the late 2010s). Regarding the study in general: In an earlier analysis of 587 of the donors, 276 Gb of sequence data and about 110 million unique TCR beta sequences from 150 million to 200 million T cells were reported. To predict cytomegalovirus infection status, the study combined high-throughput TCR immunosequencing, statistical association of individual TCRs with disease status, and machine learning. Around 320 gigabases of sequencing data and tens of millions of unique TCR sequences were included in an early release covering roughly 600 HLA-typed donors. About five DR-DQ haplotypes were handled as single units for association and clustering because linkage in the cohort was strong. In the later analysis, no new phenotypic data were used to find candidate immune exposures; instead, reliance was placed on TCR beta sequences and their occurrence across donors. Among some 410 genotyped donors of the cohort, an average of approximately 240,000 unique TCR beta nucleotide sequences were sequenced per donor, around 20% of them non-productive. Class I and class II HLA loci were covered by the typing at four-digit resolution. Of the 300 to 500 genotyped donors, roughly 80% were placed in the genetic ancestry cluster associated with self-reported Caucasian donors. Along with the approximately 700-subject first cohort, a separate validation cohort of over a hundred different subjects was used. All discovery cohort repertoires had been generated on a single sequencing platform. A later genetic analysis used genome-wide SNP genotypes for about 60% of the roughly 700 donors, treating that subset as a discovery cohort. The study aimed to test whether signatures of past pathogen exposure could be identified by cataloging public T cell receptors. To study patterns of TCR occurrence, a later analysis re-analyzed previously published TCR beta repertoires from 500 to 850 donors and added high-resolution HLA genotyping. Donor age, sex, ethnicity and CMV serostatus were collected together with the repertoire data. An earlier analysis of 587 of the donors used high-throughput TCR beta sequencing to judge whether each TCR beta V gene segment behaved as functional or pseudogenic. The number of donors typed differed by locus, with 629-630 for A, B, C, DRB1 and DQB1, approximately 500 for DQA1, 600 to 610 for DPA1, and 450 to 480 for DPB1. The T cell repertoires of 550 to 850 subjects were profiled by immunosequencing and related to cytomegalovirus serostatus. The research as a whole found: Only TCR beta chains were sequenced in this cohort, and the absence of alpha or paired-chain data limited detectable features. Most TCR sequences were observed very rarely across donors, whereas some public TCRs were present in many individuals. According to a later genetic analysis, donors in an Asian-associated ancestry cluster had fewer N-insertions in productive TCRs than the roughly 670-donor mean. Presence/absence analyses assumed roughly uniform sequencing depth across donors, an assumption that may not hold. According to the authors, the approach could potentially be generalized to other disease states and immunological phenotypes. Because counts were too low, seventeen rarely observed V segments, including chromosome 9 orphons, were left out of the earlier analysis of approximately 500 of the donors. A total of fewer than 200 TCR beta chains were listed by the study as associated with cytomegalovirus. In a later analysis, TCR association rates were found to vary across HLA loci, with the most associated TCRs seen for DRB1 alleles and the fewest for HLA-C alleles. An earlier analysis of some 590 of the donors showed that most TCR beta V segments appeared in productive rearrangements either about 90% or about 30% of the time, which broadly matched IMGT annotations. CMV serostatus was the only immune exposure information available for the cohort. A later analysis found that HLA-associated TCR beta chains were more clonally expanded and had lower generation probabilities than equally common non-associated chains. Correlated functional status among segregating V segments might be attributable to linkage disequilibrium, but an unknown experimental factor could not be ruled out. A later genetic analysis associated a missense DCLRE1C variant with V-gene and J-gene trimming of TCR beta chains, and an independent cohort replicated the association. The classifier was reported to diagnose cytomegalovirus status with high specificity and sensitivity in both the original and validation cohorts. According to a later analysis, parvovirus B19, influenza, CMV and Epstein-Barr virus appeared linked to several top co-occurrence clusters. A further reported finding was that TCR beta sequences accurately predicted the HLA-A and HLA-B alleles for most subjects in the first cohort. In a later analysis, most CMV-associated TCR beta chains were found to appear HLA-restricted, with HLA associations seemingly driven largely by CMV exposure. When HLA alleles, especially DR and DQ, strongly co-occurred, TCR associations were difficult to assign to individual alleles. The sequencing pipeline was judged likely to have produced a cluster of highly shared sequence variants as a technical artifact. At a false discovery rate of 0.05, a later analysis linked 16,951 TCR beta sequences to specific HLA alleles. Because HLA typing was unavailable for some donors at each locus, only the typed subset was used in association tests. A few of the identified cytomegalovirus-associated TCR beta chains were confirmed in vitro to be specific for cytomegalovirus antigens. Because the 87-base-pair reads could not distinguish some IMGT-functional V segments, including TRBV6-2 and TRBV6-3, those segments were excluded.

The CDR3 runs 15 amino acids, cysteine and phenylalanine included. Only the CDR3 portion is preserved as DNA: 45 bases, with reading frame beginning at the first base. The germline V gene (reference sequence) supplies CDR1 LNHDA and CDR2 SQIVND. Relative to germline, V is missing 7 bases and J is missing 3 bases, with 6 bases of the junction outside any gene match. Notes on this clone: This receptor's antigen is unknown. No clone much larger than this one lies a single base away; base qualities are absent.

Libraries were made using the immunoSEQ multiplex PCR assay. For the multiplex PCR, a mixture combining 60 forward primers for TCR Vbeta segments and 13 reverse primers for TCR Jbeta segments was used. The CDR3 region of rearranged TCR beta genes was amplified from genomic DNA by a multiplex PCR assay. On the Illumina HiSeq System, the amplified TCR beta libraries were sequenced as 87-base-pair reads. The authors' analysis ran thus. A later analysis tallied about 77 million unique TCR beta chains across the 666 repertoires, and some 10 million of those chains were shared by two or more donors. A nearest-neighbor algorithm error-corrected the raw reads and collapsed the reads into unique sequences, merging closely related sequences to remove PCR and sequencing errors. CDR3 sequences were aligned to IMGT reference sequences to assign V, D and J gene segments. Each retained sequence needed at least a six-nucleotide match to both a V gene segment and a J gene segment. A rearrangement counted as productive if the CDR3 had no stop codons and remained in frame with V and J, and every other rearrangement counted as non-productive. CDR3 was defined according to IMGT convention as the region running from the second conserved V-encoded cysteine to the conserved J-encoded phenylalanine. In an earlier analysis of around 600 of the donors, sequences lacking an unambiguous match to a single V gene segment were excluded. An earlier analysis of 587 of the donors classified V segments as functional when productive rearrangements were above 56.7% and as segregating when the standard deviation between donors was above 5%. To diagnose cytomegalovirus status from the catalog of TCR beta chain sequences, a statistical classification framework was built. V and J gene assignment, in a later analysis, came from comparing TCR nucleotide sequences with IMGT/GENE-DB human TR gene sequences. The TCRdist pipeline was used in a later analysis to assign CDR3 sequences and most-parsimonious VDJ recombination scenarios. A later analysis defined each TCR beta chain by its CDR3 amino acid sequence plus V-gene family, and excluded reads lacking a unique V-gene family. A later analysis removed roughly 590 highly shared, low-generation-probability nucleotide sequences to deal with suspected cross-contamination and a sequencing artifact. In a later analysis, a clonal expansion index was calculated for each public chain from normalized within-repertoire ranks of inferred template counts. Generation probabilities in a later analysis came from a VDJ recombination model fitted to out-of-frame rearrangements, and those results were checked against IGoR. A later analysis scored TCR-TCR, TCR-HLA and TCR-CMV co-occurrence with hypergeometric tests, applying a repertoire-size bias correction to TCR pairs. A later analysis estimated false discovery rates by permuting HLA or CMV assignments 20 times. A later analysis grouped co-occurring TCRs with DBSCAN, adding TCRdist sequence similarity when clustering within HLA-allele-positive subsets. Repertoires with fewer than 30,000 or more than 120,000 public chains were left out of co-occurrence clustering, as were about five repertoires with anomalous nucleotide sharing. This is the immuneACCESS table as TCRdb keeps it, with only in-frame sequences that have V and J called. A part of the clones is gone; compared with another copy, unresolved V genes explain less than half, and the rest is unexplained. V and J calls and clone size come straight from that table; D and trimming were deduced from the DNA. The sample table lists about 130,000 clones, roughly 85% of them with a count of one. About 3.7% of the sample goes to the ten largest clones.

In total, roughly 670 healthy bone marrow donors made up the cohort. At the time of sampling, every cohort member was nominally healthy, though immune exposures that went unrecorded were likely present. The donor was CMV seropositive and belonged to the group of more than 250 seropositive cohort members. A peripheral blood sample was provided by each donor, and peripheral blood mononuclear cells were used for TCR beta sequencing. The Qiagen DNeasy Blood Extraction Kit was used to extract genomic DNA from the blood cell samples. The sample comprised PBMCs. The origin of this receptor is a woman in her thirties or forties in good health and CMV-seropositive. The V gene is TRBV19 and the J gene is TRBJ2-2, with 9 bases aligning to TRBD1. The CDR3 is CASKEGTGYTGELFF. The nucleotide sequence is TGTGCCAGTAAGGAGGGGACAGGGTACACCGGGGAGCTGTTTTTT.